This TCR beta chain was obtained from a study of cytomegalovirus exposure and HLA in healthy donors. Findings of the study overall: Roughly uniform depth of sequencing across donors was assumed in presence/absence analyses. Later analysis identified a missense DCLRE1C variant that was linked to TCR beta V- and J-gene trimming.

Regarding this clone: Its specificity is unknown.

Every donor was a healthy person donating bone marrow. Use of 60 Vbeta and 13 Jbeta primers characterized the PCR. This table comes from immunoSEQ multiplex PCR, and its TCRdb copy is limited to in-frame clones, with some not included. The sample has 200,000 to 250,000 clones, around 70% seen once; the top ten hold around 3%. J was trimmed by 4 bases and V by 6 bases; bases with no gene match: 9. The CDR3 length is 15 residues. Germline-derived CDR1 and CDR2 are MNHNS and SASEGT. Sequenced input: PBMCs. This rearrangement joins TRBV6-1 to TRBJ1-5; TRBD1 matches at 7 bases. The receptor comes from a man aged 35 to 55 in good health and CMV-seropositive. CDR3 region: CASSDLRGWNQPQHF. CDR3 nucleotides: TGTGCCAGCAGCGACCTCAGGGGGTGGAATCAGCCCCAGCATTTT.